This T cell receptor beta chain was captured by sequencing in a study of post-analysis software for immune sequencing data. Study-wide background: Relapsing-remitting, secondary progressive and progressive-relapsing forms made up the multiple sclerosis disease courses.

V lost 8 bases and J 8 bases, leaving 13 bases between the germline ends. Germline V lookup: CDR1 SEHNR, CDR2 FQNEAQ (reference sequence). The CDR3 runs 12 residues. Unique molecular identifiers were present in the TCR beta cDNA libraries. Each CDR3 protein gets one entry after TCRdb re-called the PCR reads with MiXCR. The table includes hundreds of thousands of distinct CDR3 sequences, 25% to 30% detected once. Concerning this clonotype itself: Its antigen is still unknown.

Points from the study as a whole: People with multiple sclerosis had a significantly lower normalized Chao1 diversity than controls did. Under F measure analysis, samples from one preparation batch co-clustered strongly. TRBV segments more frequent in patients than in controls numbered roughly 5 and included TRBV5-6, TRBV5-1 and TRBV20-1.

The sequence came from a girl under 18 with multiple sclerosis. This chain joins TRBV7-9 and TRBJ2-1, with D possibly matching TRBD2 (6 bases). Source material: blood. CDR3 in DNA: TGTGCCAGCTGGCGGGGTCGGGATGAGCAGTTCTTC. The encoded protein is CASWRGRDEQFF.